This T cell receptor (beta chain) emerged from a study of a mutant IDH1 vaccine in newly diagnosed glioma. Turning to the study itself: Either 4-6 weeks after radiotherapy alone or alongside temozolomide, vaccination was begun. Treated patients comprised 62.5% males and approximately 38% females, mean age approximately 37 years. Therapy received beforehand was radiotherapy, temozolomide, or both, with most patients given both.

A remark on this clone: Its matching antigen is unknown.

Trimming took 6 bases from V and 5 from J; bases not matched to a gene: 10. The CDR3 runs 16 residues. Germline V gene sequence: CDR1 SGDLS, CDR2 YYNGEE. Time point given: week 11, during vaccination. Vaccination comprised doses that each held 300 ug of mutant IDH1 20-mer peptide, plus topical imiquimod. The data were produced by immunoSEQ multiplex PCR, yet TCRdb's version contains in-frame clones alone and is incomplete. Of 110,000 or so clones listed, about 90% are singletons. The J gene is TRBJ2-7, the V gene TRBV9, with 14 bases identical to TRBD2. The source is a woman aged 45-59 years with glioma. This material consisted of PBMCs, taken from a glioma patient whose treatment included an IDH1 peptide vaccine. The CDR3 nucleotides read TGTGCCAGCATCCTGCCGGGACTAGCGGGAGTGAACGAGCAGTACTTC. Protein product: CASILPGLAGVNEQYF.